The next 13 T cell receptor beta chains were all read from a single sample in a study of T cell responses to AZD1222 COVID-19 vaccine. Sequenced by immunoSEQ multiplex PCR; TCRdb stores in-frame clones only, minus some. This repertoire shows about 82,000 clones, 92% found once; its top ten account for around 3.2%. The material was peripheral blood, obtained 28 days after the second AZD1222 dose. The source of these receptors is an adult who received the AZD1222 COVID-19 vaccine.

This chain's CDR3 is CATSRDLSTSGYTF. DNA for the CDR3: TGTGCCACCAGCAGAGATCTGAGCACGAGCGGCTACACCTTC. The chain joins TRBV15 to TRBJ1-2, with D hard to call. Trimming stripped 0 bases from V and 8 bases from J, with 13 bases between. CDR1 and CDR2 from the germline V gene are LNHNV and YYDKDF (reference sequence). This CDR3 region has 14 residues.

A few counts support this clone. The DNA for the CDR3 is TGTGCCAGCAGTGAATTGGGACAGACCTTTTCTAATGAAAAACTGTTTTTT. Its translation is CASSELGQTFSNEKLFF. This chain connects TRBV6-1 to TRBJ1-4, with 7 bases that match TRBD1. This CDR3 spans 17 amino acids. The V and J ends lost 2 bases and 3 bases, in that order; junction bases with no gene match: 9. Germline CDR1 and CDR2: MNHNS and SASEGT.

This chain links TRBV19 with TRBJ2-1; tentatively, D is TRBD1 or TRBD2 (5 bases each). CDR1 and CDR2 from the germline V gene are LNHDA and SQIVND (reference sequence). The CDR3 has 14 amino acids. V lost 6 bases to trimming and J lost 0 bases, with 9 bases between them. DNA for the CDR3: TGTGCCAGTAGCCCCGGGACCTCCTACAATGAGCAGTTCTTC. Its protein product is CASSPGTSYNEQFF.

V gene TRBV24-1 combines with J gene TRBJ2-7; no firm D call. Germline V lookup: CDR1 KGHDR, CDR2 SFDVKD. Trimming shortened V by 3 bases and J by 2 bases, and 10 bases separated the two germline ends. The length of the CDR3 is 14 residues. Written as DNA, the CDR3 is TGTGCCACCAGTGATACCGCCGCCCCCTACGAGCAGTACTTC. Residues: CATSDTAAPYEQYF.

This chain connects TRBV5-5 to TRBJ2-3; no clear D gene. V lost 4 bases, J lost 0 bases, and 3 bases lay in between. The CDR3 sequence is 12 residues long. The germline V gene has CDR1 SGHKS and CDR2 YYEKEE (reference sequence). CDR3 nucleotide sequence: TGTGCCAGCAGCCTTAGCACAGATACGCAGTATTTT. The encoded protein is CASSLSTDTQYF.

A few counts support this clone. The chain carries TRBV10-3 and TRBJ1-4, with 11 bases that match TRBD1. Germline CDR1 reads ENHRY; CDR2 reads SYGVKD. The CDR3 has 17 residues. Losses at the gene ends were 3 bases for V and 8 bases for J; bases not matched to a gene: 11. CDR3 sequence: CAISDPARTGGPEKLFF. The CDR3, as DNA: TGTGCCATCAGTGACCCAGCCCGGACAGGGGGCCCAGAAAAACTGTTTTTT.

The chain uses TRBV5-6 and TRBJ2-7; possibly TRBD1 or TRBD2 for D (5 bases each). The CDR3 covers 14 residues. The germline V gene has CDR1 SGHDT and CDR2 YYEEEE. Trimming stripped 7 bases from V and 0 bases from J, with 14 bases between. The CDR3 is CASGFRGNSYEQYF. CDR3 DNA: TGTGCCAGCGGGTTCCGGGGCAACTCCTACGAGCAGTACTTC.

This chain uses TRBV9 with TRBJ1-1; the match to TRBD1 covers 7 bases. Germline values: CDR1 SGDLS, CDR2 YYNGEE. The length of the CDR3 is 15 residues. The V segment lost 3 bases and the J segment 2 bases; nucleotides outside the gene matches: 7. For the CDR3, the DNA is TGTGCCAGCAGCGGGGGGGACAGAAGAAACACTGAAGCTTTCTTT. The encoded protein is CASSGGDRRNTEAFF.

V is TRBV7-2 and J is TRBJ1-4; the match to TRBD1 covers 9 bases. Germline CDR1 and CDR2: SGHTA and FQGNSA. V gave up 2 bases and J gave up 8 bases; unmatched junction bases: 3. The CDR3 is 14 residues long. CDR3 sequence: CASSLSGQGEKLFF. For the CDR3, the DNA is TGTGCCAGCAGCTTATCGGGACAGGGAGAAAAACTGTTTTTT.

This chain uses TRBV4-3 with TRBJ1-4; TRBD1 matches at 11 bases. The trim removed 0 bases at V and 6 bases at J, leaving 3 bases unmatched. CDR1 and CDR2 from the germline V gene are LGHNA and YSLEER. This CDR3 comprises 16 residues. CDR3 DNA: TGCGCCAGCAGCCAAGACCTGGGACAGGGGGATGAAAAACTGTTTTTT. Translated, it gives CASSQDLGQGDEKLFF.

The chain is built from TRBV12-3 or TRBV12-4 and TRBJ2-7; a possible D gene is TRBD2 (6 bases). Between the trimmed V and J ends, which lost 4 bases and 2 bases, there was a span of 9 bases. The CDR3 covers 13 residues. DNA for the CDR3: TGTGCCAGCAGTTGGGGGAGGCCCTACGAGCAGTACTTC. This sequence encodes CASSWGRPYEQYF.

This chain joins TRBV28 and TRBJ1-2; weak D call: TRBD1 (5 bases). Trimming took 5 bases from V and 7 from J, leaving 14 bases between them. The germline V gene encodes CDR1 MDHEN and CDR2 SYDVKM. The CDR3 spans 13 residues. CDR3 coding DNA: TGTGCCAGCAGTCATCAGGGCCGGGGTGGCTACACCTTC. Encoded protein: CASSHQGRGGYTF.

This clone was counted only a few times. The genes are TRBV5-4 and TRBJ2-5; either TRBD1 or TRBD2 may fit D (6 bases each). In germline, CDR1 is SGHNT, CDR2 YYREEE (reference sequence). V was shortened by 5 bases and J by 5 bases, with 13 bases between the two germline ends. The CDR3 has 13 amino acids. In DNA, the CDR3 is TGTGCCAGCAGGGTGGGGGGCCAGGAGACCCAGTACTTC. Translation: CASRVGGQETQYF.